The present TCR beta chain was sequenced within a study of Ad26.COV2.S vaccination and SARS-CoV-2 variants. Across the study: Ad26.COV2.S, an intramuscular injection, was given once or twice 56 days apart.

This CDR3 spans 14 amino acids. The germline CDR1 and CDR2 sequences are KGHSH and LQKENI. Trimming cost V 6 bases and J 5 bases; bases outside gene matches: 5. Measured with immunoSEQ multiplex PCR; TCRdb has only the in-frame clones, and not every one. The sample records about 250,000 clones, about 87% being singletons. The sample's treatment: some 20 received Ad26.COV2.S at low or high dose, single or two shots; several received placebo; per-sample allocation not given. Each sample was drawn 63 days after the first injection (of vaccine or placebo). The shot given was an Ad26 vector that makes Wuhan-strain SARS-CoV-2 spike.

The V and J genes are TRBV18 and TRBJ1-5, with 9 positions matching TRBD1. The sequencing used peripheral blood, collected in a trial of Ad26.COV2.S vaccine versus placebo. This sequence originates from a person between 18 and 59 years old who received the Ad26.COV2.S COVID-19 vaccine or a placebo. The CDR3 nucleotides read TGTGCCAGCTCCCCGGGACAGGGCGATCAGCCCCAGCATTTT. This encodes CASSPGQGDQPQHF.